Here is one T cell receptor beta chain with its context. This record comes from a study of blood T cell repertoires in COVID-19. Whole-study context: Researchers got acute and convalescent COVID-19 samples from the United States, Italy and Spain. The analysed material was cDNA or gDNA that came from T cells, B-cell-depleted T cells, or PBMCs.

Profiling relied on immunoSEQ multiplex PCR, and the TCRdb table lists in-frame clones only, not all of them. The data contain some 250,000 clones, around 83% of them singletons. The CDR3 covers 16 residues. Between the trimmed V and J ends, which lost 1 base and 0 bases, there was a span of 9 bases. Germline loops: CDR1 LGHNA, CDR2 YNFKEQ. This chain connects TRBV4-2 to TRBJ2-2; no clear D. This TCR was recovered from a man aged 25 to 40 who had recovered from COVID-19. Specimen: peripheral blood. In DNA form, the CDR3 reads TGTGCCAGCAGCCAAGTGGGCGTTGCGAACACCGGGGAGCTGTTTTTT. Amino acid sequence: CASSQVGVANTGELFF.